These T cell receptor beta chains were read from a single sample in a study of T cell responses to AZD1222 COVID-19 vaccine. Profiled with immunoSEQ multiplex PCR; TCRdb holds only in-frame clones, not every one. The sample holds about 150,000 clones, roughly 92% seen once. The sample in question was peripheral blood, obtained on day 0 of AZD1222 vaccination. These receptors originate from an adult in good health. Both conserved end residues are part of each CDR3. A D gene is named only where the DNA matches it firmly. Size tells how often a clone was seen (once, few, many) or the class of an expanded clone, and some rows leave it out.

J gene: TRBJ2-7
D gene: TRBD1
clone size: NA
V gene: TRBV13
CDR3 protein: CASSSWDSRDEQYF
CDR3 DNA: TGTGCCAGCAGCTCCTGGGACAGCCGGGACGAGCAGTACTTC

J gene: TRBJ2-5
D gene: TRBD2
clone size: NA
V gene: TRBV9
CDR3 protein: CASSPGLAGGPETQYF
CDR3 DNA: TGTGCCAGCAGCCCCGGCTTAGCGGGAGGGCCCGAGACCCAGTACTTC

J gene: TRBJ1-1
D gene: NA
clone size: NA
V gene: TRBV6-1
CDR3 protein: CASSDAGQVNTEAFF
CDR3 DNA: TGTGCCAGCAGTGACGCCGGACAAGTGAACACTGAAGCTTTCTTT

J gene: TRBJ1-2
D gene: TRBD1
clone size: NA
V gene: TRBV10-2
CDR3 protein: CASSIGQGVGYTF
CDR3 DNA: TGCGCCAGCAGCATTGGACAGGGGGTTGGCTACACCTTC

J gene: TRBJ1-2
D gene: NA
clone size: NA
V gene: TRBV19
CDR3 protein: CASGPQGGYTF
CDR3 DNA: TGTGCCAGCGGCCCCCAGGGCGGCTACACCTTC

J gene: TRBJ1-1
D gene: NA
clone size: NA
V gene: TRBV7-2
CDR3 protein: CASNRGNTEAFF
CDR3 DNA: TGTGCCAGCAACAGAGGGAACACTGAAGCTTTCTTT

J gene: TRBJ2-1
D gene: NA
clone size: NA
V gene: TRBV6-4
CDR3 protein: CASSDSPDNEQFF
CDR3 DNA: TGTGCCAGCAGTGACTCGCCAGACAATGAGCAGTTCTTC

J gene: TRBJ2-2
D gene: NA
clone size: once
V gene: TRBV7-2
CDR3 protein: CASSLVVLTGELFF
CDR3 DNA: TGTGCCAGCAGCTTAGTAGTACTGACCGGGGAGCTGTTTTTT

J gene: TRBJ1-1
D gene: NA
clone size: NA
V gene: TRBV18
CDR3 protein: CASSLFRDSSTEAFF
CDR3 DNA: TGTGCCAGCTCTCTCTTCAGGGATTCCAGCACTGAAGCTTTCTTT

J gene: TRBJ1-6
D gene: TRBD1
clone size: NA
V gene: TRBV3-1/TRBV3-2
CDR3 protein: CASKDWTGESPLHF
CDR3 DNA: TGTGCCAGCAAGGACTGGACAGGGGAATCACCCCTCCACTTT

J gene: TRBJ2-2
D gene: NA
clone size: NA
V gene: TRBV7-9
CDR3 protein: CASSLAVGEAGELFF
CDR3 DNA: TGTGCCAGCAGCTTAGCTGTGGGCGAGGCCGGGGAGCTGTTTTTT

J gene: TRBJ2-7
D gene: TRBD2
clone size: NA
V gene: TRBV7-8
CDR3 protein: CASSWGTSGGYEQYF
CDR3 DNA: TGTGCCAGCAGCTGGGGGACTAGCGGGGGCTACGAGCAGTACTTC

J gene: TRBJ1-4
D gene: NA
clone size: NA
V gene: TRBV5-6
CDR3 protein: CASSLIGGLGEKLFF
CDR3 DNA: TGTGCCAGCAGCTTAATCGGGGGGCTGGGTGAAAAACTGTTTTTT

J gene: TRBJ1-2
D gene: NA
clone size: once
V gene: TRBV5-4
CDR3 protein: CASSLDGEHYGYTF
CDR3 DNA: TGTGCCAGCAGCCTGGACGGGGAACACTATGGCTACACCTTC

J gene: TRBJ2-1
D gene: TRBD2
clone size: NA
V gene: TRBV25-1
CDR3 protein: CASSGGASGRINEQFF
CDR3 DNA: TGTGCCAGCAGTGGCGGGGCTAGCGGGAGAATCAATGAGCAGTTCTTC

J gene: TRBJ2-7
D gene: NA
clone size: NA
V gene: TRBV21-1
CDR3 protein: CASSKVGQGKVPYEQYF
CDR3 DNA: TGTGCCAGCAGCAAAGTTGGGCAGGGGAAGGTACCCTACGAGCAGTACTTC

J gene: TRBJ1-5
D gene: NA
clone size: NA
V gene: TRBV14
CDR3 protein: CASSLGAGQPQHF
CDR3 DNA: TGTGCCAGCAGCCTGGGGGCTGGACAGCCCCAGCATTTT

J gene: TRBJ2-7
D gene: NA
clone size: NA
V gene: TRBV2
CDR3 protein: CASSDSGGNTYEQYF
CDR3 DNA: TGTGCCAGCAGTGATTCAGGGGGGAATACCTACGAGCAGTACTTC

J gene: TRBJ1-6
D gene: TRBD1
clone size: NA
V gene: TRBV7-3
CDR3 protein: CASSFQGDNSPLHF
CDR3 DNA: TGTGCCAGCAGCTTTCAGGGGGATAATTCACCCCTCCACTTT

J gene: TRBJ1-1
D gene: TRBD1
clone size: once
V gene: TRBV5-6
CDR3 protein: CASSFWVGTGGLAFF
CDR3 DNA: TGTGCCAGCAGCTTTTGGGTGGGGACAGGGGGCCTGGCTTTCTTT

J gene: TRBJ2-5
D gene: NA
clone size: NA
V gene: TRBV29-1
CDR3 protein: CSALPQVGETQYF
CDR3 DNA: TGCAGCGCATTGCCCCAGGTTGGGGAGACCCAGTACTTC

J gene: TRBJ2-5
D gene: TRBD1
clone size: NA
V gene: TRBV7-2
CDR3 protein: CASSSHRGHQETQYF
CDR3 DNA: TGTGCCAGCAGCTCGCACAGGGGCCACCAAGAGACCCAGTACTTC

J gene: TRBJ1-2
D gene: NA
clone size: NA
V gene: TRBV6-5
CDR3 protein: CASSYRDREWYTF
CDR3 DNA: TGTGCCAGCAGTTACCGGGACCGGGAATGGTACACCTTC

J gene: TRBJ1-3
D gene: NA
clone size: NA
V gene: TRBV2
CDR3 protein: CASSEGLQKISGNTIYF
CDR3 DNA: TGTGCCAGCAGTGAGGGACTGCAGAAAATCTCTGGAAACACCATATATTTT

J gene: TRBJ1-1
D gene: TRBD1
clone size: NA
V gene: TRBV7-8
CDR3 protein: CASRQTVMTGLDTEAFF
CDR3 DNA: TGTGCCAGCAGGCAGACAGTAATGACAGGGCTGGACACTGAAGCTTTCTTT

J gene: TRBJ1-3
D gene: NA
clone size: NA
V gene: TRBV9
CDR3 protein: CASSVEVGEPRYF
CDR3 DNA: TGTGCCAGCAGCGTAGAGGTTGGGGAACCTAGGTATTTT

J gene: TRBJ2-1
D gene: NA
clone size: once
V gene: TRBV7-7
CDR3 protein: CASSLGDPINEQFF
CDR3 DNA: TGTGCTAGCAGCTTAGGAGACCCGATCAATGAGCAGTTCTTC

J gene: TRBJ1-2
D gene: TRBD1
clone size: NA
V gene: TRBV5-6
CDR3 protein: CASRRTGFGYTF
CDR3 DNA: TGTGCCAGCAGACGGACAGGTTTTGGCTACACCTTC

J gene: TRBJ1-1
D gene: NA
clone size: NA
V gene: TRBV30
CDR3 protein: CAWSLYGISYTEAFF
CDR3 DNA: TGTGCCTGGAGTCTCTACGGGATTTCGTACACTGAAGCTTTCTTT

J gene: TRBJ2-5
D gene: NA
clone size: NA
V gene: TRBV4-1
CDR3 protein: CASSQIAAQETQYF
CDR3 DNA: TGCGCCAGCAGCCAAATAGCTGCCCAAGAGACCCAGTACTTC

J gene: TRBJ1-2
D gene: NA
clone size: NA
V gene: TRBV25-1
CDR3 protein: CASSEGNRNYGYTF
CDR3 DNA: TGTGCCAGCAGTGAAGGTAATCGTAACTATGGCTACACCTTC

J gene: TRBJ1-5
D gene: NA
clone size: NA
V gene: TRBV6-5
CDR3 protein: CACSVPGSHNQPQHF
CDR3 DNA: TGTGCCTGCTCGGTTCCGGGGTCCCACAATCAGCCCCAGCATTTT

J gene: TRBJ1-1
D gene: TRBD1
clone size: NA
V gene: TRBV4-1
CDR3 protein: CASSPGQGALGAEAFF
CDR3 DNA: TGCGCCAGCAGCCCGGGACAGGGGGCCCTAGGAGCGGAAGCTTTCTTT

J gene: TRBJ1-5
D gene: NA
clone size: NA
V gene: TRBV12-2
CDR3 protein: CASRSRGQPQHF
CDR3 DNA: TGTGCAAGTCGCTCCCGGGGTCAGCCCCAGCATTTT

J gene: TRBJ2-7
D gene: TRBD1
clone size: NA
V gene: TRBV5-6
CDR3 protein: CASSGGQGVLYDEQYF
CDR3 DNA: TGTGCCAGCAGCGGGGGACAGGGGGTCCTCTACGACGAGCAGTACTTC

J gene: TRBJ1-2
D gene: NA
clone size: NA
V gene: TRBV4-3
CDR3 protein: CASSPSGTRTNYGYTF
CDR3 DNA: TGCGCCAGCAGCCCGTCCGGGACAAGGACTAACTATGGCTACACCTTC

J gene: TRBJ1-4
D gene: NA
clone size: NA
V gene: TRBV11-2
CDR3 protein: CASSPVSFRGEKLFF
CDR3 DNA: TGTGCCAGCAGCCCAGTCTCCTTTAGGGGGGAAAAACTGTTTTTT

J gene: TRBJ1-1
D gene: NA
clone size: once
V gene: TRBV6-5
CDR3 protein: CASSTRAGDPRGAFF
CDR3 DNA: TGTGCCAGCAGTACCCGGGCAGGGGACCCGCGTGGGGCTTTCTTT

J gene: TRBJ2-5
D gene: NA
clone size: NA
V gene: TRBV3-1/TRBV3-2
CDR3 protein: CASSQQGGETQYF
CDR3 DNA: TGTGCCAGCAGCCAACAGGGCGGGGAGACCCAGTACTTC

J gene: TRBJ2-7
D gene: NA
clone size: NA
V gene: TRBV21-1
CDR3 protein: CASSKVRALSYEQYF
CDR3 DNA: TGTGCCAGCAGCAAGGTTAGGGCACTTTCCTACGAGCAGTACTTC

J gene: TRBJ2-7
D gene: NA
clone size: NA
V gene: TRBV18
CDR3 protein: CASGEVYEQYF
CDR3 DNA: TGTGCCAGCGGAGAGGTCTACGAGCAGTACTTC

J gene: TRBJ2-1
D gene: NA
clone size: once
V gene: TRBV2
CDR3 protein: CASRNEDLGGNEQFF
CDR3 DNA: TGTGCCAGCAGGAATGAGGACCTAGGGGGGAATGAGCAGTTCTTC

J gene: TRBJ1-1
D gene: NA
clone size: once
V gene: TRBV14
CDR3 protein: CASSLGTFNTEAFF
CDR3 DNA: TGTGCCAGCAGCCTAGGGACATTCAACACTGAAGCTTTCTTT

J gene: TRBJ1-6
D gene: TRBD1
clone size: NA
V gene: TRBV4-3
CDR3 protein: CASSQDTGVDSPLHF
CDR3 DNA: TGCGCCAGCAGCCAAGATACAGGGGTAGATTCACCCCTCCACTTT

J gene: TRBJ2-5
D gene: NA
clone size: NA
V gene: TRBV6-5
CDR3 protein: CASSYIRGPRETQYF
CDR3 DNA: TGTGCCAGCAGTTACATTCGGGGGCCTCGAGAGACCCAGTACTTC

J gene: TRBJ2-1
D gene: TRBD2
clone size: NA
V gene: TRBV3-1/TRBV3-2
CDR3 protein: CASREGWGNEQFF
CDR3 DNA: TGTGCCAGCCGGGAGGGCTGGGGGAATGAGCAGTTCTTC

J gene: TRBJ1-5
D gene: NA
clone size: NA
V gene: TRBV30
CDR3 protein: CAWSSGANQPQHF
CDR3 DNA: TGTGCCTGGAGTTCGGGGGCTAATCAGCCCCAGCATTTT

J gene: TRBJ2-3
D gene: NA
clone size: NA
V gene: TRBV6-2/TRBV6-3
CDR3 protein: CASSYSRGSTDTQYF
CDR3 DNA: TGTGCCAGCAGTTACTCGCGAGGGAGCACAGATACGCAGTATTTT

J gene: TRBJ1-1
D gene: NA
clone size: NA
V gene: TRBV19
CDR3 protein: CASSINTGVSTEAFF
CDR3 DNA: TGTGCCAGTAGTATCAACACCGGGGTTAGCACTGAAGCTTTCTTT

J gene: TRBJ1-5
D gene: NA
clone size: NA
V gene: TRBV6-2/TRBV6-3
CDR3 protein: CASSYSGNSNQPQHF
CDR3 DNA: TGTGCCAGCAGTTACTCAGGTAATAGCAATCAGCCCCAGCATTTT

J gene: TRBJ2-4
D gene: NA
clone size: NA
V gene: TRBV12-3/TRBV12-4
CDR3 protein: CASSPGGRGIQYF
CDR3 DNA: TGTGCCAGCAGCCCCGGGGGAAGGGGCATTCAGTACTTC

J gene: TRBJ1-1
D gene: TRBD1
clone size: NA
V gene: TRBV5-6
CDR3 protein: CASSLTGGSVPGAVAKAFF
CDR3 DNA: TGTGCCAGCAGCCTCACAGGGGGTTCGGTCCCCGGTGCAGTCGCCAAAGCTTTCTTT

J gene: TRBJ2-5
D gene: TRBD1
clone size: NA
V gene: TRBV2
CDR3 protein: CASSRDSQETQYF
CDR3 DNA: TGTGCCAGCAGTAGGGACAGCCAAGAGACCCAGTACTTC

J gene: TRBJ1-5
D gene: NA
clone size: NA
V gene: TRBV7-2
CDR3 protein: CASSLVVGNQPQHF
CDR3 DNA: TGTGCCAGCAGCTTAGTGGTCGGCAATCAGCCCCAGCATTTT

J gene: TRBJ1-2
D gene: TRBD1
clone size: once
V gene: TRBV30
CDR3 protein: CARSQGTSYGYTF
CDR3 DNA: TGTGCCCGCTCACAGGGGACGAGTTATGGCTACACCTTC

J gene: TRBJ2-5
D gene: TRBD1
clone size: NA
V gene: TRBV2
CDR3 protein: CASSPTGGKETQYF
CDR3 DNA: TGTGCCAGCAGTCCGACAGGGGGTAAAGAGACCCAGTACTTC

J gene: TRBJ1-1
D gene: NA
clone size: NA
V gene: TRBV2
CDR3 protein: CASTPGANTEAFF
CDR3 DNA: TGTGCCAGCACCCCCGGGGCGAACACTGAAGCTTTCTTT

J gene: TRBJ2-7
D gene: TRBD1
clone size: NA
V gene: TRBV27
CDR3 protein: CASSSGTGIGYEQYF
CDR3 DNA: TGTGCCAGCAGTTCAGGGACAGGGATTGGCTACGAGCAGTACTTC

J gene: TRBJ1-2
D gene: NA
clone size: NA
V gene: TRBV4-2
CDR3 protein: CASSLYGEGVEGYTF
CDR3 DNA: TGTGCCAGCAGCCTCTACGGGGAAGGGGTGGAGGGCTACACCTTC

J gene: TRBJ1-2
D gene: TRBD1
clone size: NA
V gene: TRBV7-9
CDR3 protein: CASSDRGNYGYTF
CDR3 DNA: TGTGCCAGCAGCGACAGGGGGAACTATGGCTACACCTTC